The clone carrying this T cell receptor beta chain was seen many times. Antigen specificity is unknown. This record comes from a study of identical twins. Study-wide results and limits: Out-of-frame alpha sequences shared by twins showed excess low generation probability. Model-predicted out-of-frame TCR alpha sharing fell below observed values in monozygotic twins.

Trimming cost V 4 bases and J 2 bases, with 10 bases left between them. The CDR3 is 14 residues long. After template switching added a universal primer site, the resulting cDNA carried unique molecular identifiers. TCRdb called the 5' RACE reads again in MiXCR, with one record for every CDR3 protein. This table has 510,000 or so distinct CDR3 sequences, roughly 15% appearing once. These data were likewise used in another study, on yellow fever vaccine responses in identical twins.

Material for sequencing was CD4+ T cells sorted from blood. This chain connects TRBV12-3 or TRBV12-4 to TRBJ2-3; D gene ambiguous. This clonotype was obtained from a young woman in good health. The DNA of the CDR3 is TGTGCCAGCAGTTCGGGCTGGGACACAGATACGCAGTATTTT. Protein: CASSSGWDTDTQYF.